These 23 T cell receptor beta chains were sequenced from one sample in a study of blood T cell repertoires in COVID-19. Assay used: immunoSEQ multiplex PCR; TCRdb lists only in-frame clones, some missing. The data hold fewer than 400,000 clones, with 70% to 90% observed a single time. Sequenced material: peripheral blood. These receptor sequences come from a human donor in a cohort sampled during active COVID-19.

The chain employs TRBV5-1 and TRBJ2-3; D is ambiguous. Trimming removed 0 bases at V and 3 bases at J, with 8 bases between. Germline CDR1 is SGHRS and CDR2 is YFSETQ. The CDR3 consists of 14 residues. The CDR3 bases are TGCGCCAGCAGCTTGGAGTCAGATACAGATACGCAGTATTTT. Amino acids: CASSLESDTDTQYF. Drawing the rest from reference TRBV5-1 and TRBJ2-3, the complete variable domain is KAGVTQTPRYLIKTRGQQVTLSCSPISGHRSVSWYQQTPGQGLQFLFEYFSETQRNKGNFPGRFSGRQFSNSRSEMNVSTLELGDSALYLCASSLESDTDTQYFGPGTRLTVL.

This clone was found once. The chain combines TRBV5-6 with TRBJ1-1, with D possibly being TRBD1 (6 bases). V gave up 1 base and J gave up 5 bases, with 15 bases separating them. The CDR3 covers 15 residues. Per germline, CDR1 SGHDT and CDR2 YYEEEE. Here the CDR3 DNA reads TGTGCCAGCAGCTTGACAGGGAGTTTTGAGACTGAAGCTTTCTTT. Translation: CASSLTGSFETEAFF. The full variable domain, rest sourced from reference TRBV5-6 and TRBJ1-1, is DAGVTQSPTHLIKTRGQQVTLRCSPKSGHDTVSWYQQALGQGPQFIFQYYEEEERQRGNFPDRFSGHQFPNYSSELNVNALLLGDSALYLCASSLTGSFETEAFFGQGTRLTVV.

In this sample, this clone turned up once. J is TRBJ2-1 and V is TRBV5-1, with 7 nucleotides matching TRBD2. Trimming removed 7 bases from V and 7 bases from J; junction bases left unmatched: 8. Germline values: CDR1 SGHRS, CDR2 YFSETQ. The CDR3 covers 13 residues. The CDR3 reads CASAVGGINEQFF. The CDR3 DNA reads as TGCGCCAGCGCTGTGGGGGGGATAAATGAGCAGTTCTTC.

This chain uses TRBV19 with TRBJ2-7; 11 bases are shared with TRBD2. CDR1 LNHDA and CDR2 SQIVND come from the germline V gene (reference sequence). Germline trimming cut 5 bases from V and 3 bases from J; bases unmatched to any gene: 3. The CDR3 is made up of 14 amino acids. CDR3 DNA: TGTGCCAGTAGTGTCACTAGCGGGAGCTACGAGCAGTACTTC. It encodes CASSVTSGSYEQYF. Full variable domain (rest looked up from reference TRBV19 and TRBJ2-7): DGGITQSPKYLFRKEGQNVTLSCEQNLNHDAMYWYRQDPGQGLRLIYYSQIVNDFQKGDIAEGYSVSREKKESFPLTVTSAQKNPTAFYLCASSVTSGSYEQYFGPGTRLTVT.

V usage is TRBV10-1 and J usage is TRBJ2-7, with TRBD1 as a possible D gene (6 bases). The CDR3 extends over 13 amino acids. Germline V gene data show CDR1 as WNHNN and CDR2 as SYGVQD (reference sequence). Trimming left V 4 bases short and J 3 bases short, with 10 bases between. CDR3 loop: CASSAPDSYEQYF. CDR3 in DNA: TGCGCCAGCAGTGCACCGGACAGCTACGAGCAGTACTTC.

The CDR3 region has the DNA TGTGCCAGCAGCCAAGATACGGGGGGTTACAATGAGCAGTTCTTC. Encoded protein: CASSQDTGGYNEQFF. The chain recombines TRBV3-1 (or the pseudogene TRBV3-2) with TRBJ2-1, with 7 positions matching TRBD2. In germline, CDR1 is LGHDT, CDR2 YNNKEL (reference sequence). Trimming removed 0 bases from V and 4 bases from J; junction bases left unmatched: 3. The CDR3 is 15 residues long.

The chain has TRBV18 and TRBJ1-1; TRBD1 agrees at 7 bases. This CDR3 comprises 17 residues. The germline V gene encodes CDR1 KGHSH and CDR2 LQKENI. V was pared by 1 base and J by 1 base, with 9 bases of the junction left unmatched. CDR3 sequence (DNA): TGTGCCAGCTCACCACGATCATGGGGACAGCAGAACACTGAAGCTTTCTTT. Its protein is CASSPRSWGQQNTEAFF.

The chain employs TRBV6-5 and TRBJ1-6; D gene uncertain. There are 16 residues in the CDR3. Germline CDR1 reads MNHEY; CDR2 reads SVGAGI. The V end lost 2 bases, the J end lost 0 bases, and 8 bases lay between the germline ends. The CDR3 reads CASSYGRGSYNSPLHF. The CDR3 DNA reads as TGTGCCAGCAGTTACGGCCGGGGCTCCTATAATTCACCCCTCCACTTT.

The chain links TRBV15 to TRBJ1-6; D is undetermined. Trimming removed 0 bases from V and 9 bases from J, with 9 bases in between. From germline, CDR1 is LNHNV and CDR2 YYDKDF (reference sequence). The CDR3 covers 14 residues. The CDR3 loop reads CATSRDREGSPLHF. The DNA for the CDR3 is TGTGCCACCAGCAGAGATCGGGAGGGTTCACCCCTCCACTTT.

The chain carries TRBV6-6 and TRBJ1-3; TRBD1 aligns across 7 bases. The V and J ends lost 6 bases and 5 bases, in that order; junction bases with no gene match: 13. Germline V gene lookup returns CDR1 MNHNY and CDR2 SVGAGI (reference sequence). The CDR3 covers 16 residues. The CDR3 loop reads CASRPDRDILRNTIYF. The CDR3 nucleotides are TGTGCCAGCAGACCCGACAGGGATATATTGAGAAACACCATATATTTT.

The count of this clone is one. The V and J genes are TRBV24-1 and TRBJ2-7, with D unclear. V was pared by 2 bases and J by 0 bases, with 22 bases between. This CDR3 has 19 residues. In germline, CDR1 is KGHDR, CDR2 SFDVKD. CDR3 bases: TGTGCCACCAGTGATTCCACAAACTCCCCTTGCGGCAGCTCCTACGAGCAGTACTTC. It specifies CATSDSTNSPCGSSYEQYF.

This rearrangement joins TRBV9 to TRBJ2-1, with D hard to call. Germline assignment: CDR1 SGDLS and CDR2 YYNGEE. CDR3 length: 14 amino acids. Trimming shortened V by 4 bases and J by 6 bases, and 14 bases separated the two germline ends. CDR3 nucleotides: TGTGCCAGCAGCCCCTCAGTTGATCGCAATGAGCAGTTCTTC. As protein: CASSPSVDRNEQFF. Full variable domain (outside the CDR3, taken from reference TRBV9 and TRBJ2-1): DSGVTQTPKHLITATGQRVTLRCSPRSGDLSVYWYQQSLDQGLQFLIQYYNGEERAKGNILERFSAQQFPDLHSELNLSSLELGDSALYFCASSPSVDRNEQFFGPGTRLTVL.

The chain carries TRBV5-6 and TRBJ2-2; 7 bases match TRBD1. Per the germline V gene, CDR1 is SGHDT and CDR2 is YYEEEE. The CDR3 covers 16 residues. The trim removed 4 bases at V and 3 bases at J, leaving 9 bases unmatched. CDR3 sequence (DNA): TGTGCCAGCAGCCCCCCGAGGGACAGTTACACCGGGGAGCTGTTTTTT. This translates into CASSPPRDSYTGELFF. Full variable domain (rest looked up from reference TRBV5-6 and TRBJ2-2): DAGVTQSPTHLIKTRGQQVTLRCSPKSGHDTVSWYQQALGQGPQFIFQYYEEEERQRGNFPDRFSGHQFPNYSSELNVNALLLGDSALYLCASSPPRDSYTGELFFGEGSRLTVL.

V is TRBV24-1 and J is TRBJ2-1, with 10 bases fitting TRBD2. The germline V gene has CDR1 KGHDR and CDR2 SFDVKD. The CDR3 is 16 residues long. Trimming took 3 bases from V and 8 from J; bases not matched to a gene: 9. The DNA of the CDR3 is TGTGCCACCAGTGATCACGGGCTAGCGGGAGAAGATGAGCAGTTCTTC. Amino acids: CATSDHGLAGEDEQFF.

V gene TRBV10-3 combines with J gene TRBJ2-7; 10 bases agree with TRBD2. The trim removed 4 bases at V and 6 bases at J, leaving 6 bases unmatched. This CDR3 is built from 14 residues. Germline CDR1 is ENHRY and CDR2 is SYGVKD. The CDR3 DNA reads as TGTGCCATCAGTGCCAGCGGGGGGGCCTTCGAGCAGTACTTC. As protein: CAISASGGAFEQYF.

The V and J genes are TRBV5-5 and TRBJ1-1; 11 positions match TRBD1. Germline values: CDR1 SGHKS, CDR2 YYEKEE (reference sequence). CDR3 length: 14 amino acids. Trimming took 4 bases from V and 4 from J; bases not matched to a gene: 3. DNA of the CDR3: TGTGCCAGCAGCGGGACAGGGGGTGGCACTGAAGCTTTCTTT. Translating gives CASSGTGGGTEAFF. Complete variable domain (other parts from reference TRBV5-5 and TRBJ1-1): DAGVTQSPTHLIKTRGQQVTLRCSPISGHKSVSWYQQVLGQGPQFIFQYYEKEERGRGNFPDRFSARQFPNYSSELNVNALLLGDSALYLCASSGTGGGTEAFFGQGTRLTVV.

The chain employs TRBV5-4 and TRBJ2-5, with D perhaps TRBD2 (5 bases). The CDR3 is 13 amino acids. V lost 2 bases to trimming and J lost 5 bases, with 10 bases between them. Germline CDR1 is SGHNT and CDR2 is YYREEE (reference sequence). In DNA form, the CDR3 reads TGTGCCAGCAGCTTCGCCGGGGTGGAGACCCAGTACTTC. Translation gives CASSFAGVETQYF. The full variable domain, rest sourced from reference TRBV5-4 and TRBJ2-5, is ETGVTQSPTHLIKTRGQQVTLRCSSQSGHNTVSWYQQALGQGPQFIFQYYREEENGRGNFPPRFSGLQFPNYSSELNVNALELDDSALYLCASSFAGVETQYFGPGTRLLVL.

The chain uses TRBV10-3 and TRBJ2-7, with TRBD2 matching over 8 bases. V lost 2 bases to trimming and J lost 3 bases; unmatched junction nucleotides: 6. CDR1 and CDR2 from the germline V gene are ENHRY and SYGVKD. The CDR3 totals 15 residues. The CDR3 reads CAISEPGTRDYEQYF. CDR3 in DNA: TGTGCCATCAGTGAGCCCGGGACTAGAGACTACGAGCAGTACTTC.

The rearrangement links TRBV19 to TRBJ1-1, with D maybe TRBD1 (6 bases). The germline gives CDR1 LNHDA, CDR2 SQIVND (reference sequence). The CDR3 covers 12 residues. Trimming took 7 bases from V and 11 from J, leaving 17 bases between them. The CDR3 reads CASTAGVMGAFF. DNA for the CDR3: TGTGCCAGTACAGCAGGGGTGATGGGGGCTTTCTTT.

This clone was detected a few times. The chain links TRBV6-5 to TRBJ2-4; 9 nucleotides line up with TRBD1. The CDR3 totals 16 residues. Germline V CDR1 and CDR2: MNHEY, SVGAGI. The junction had 10 bases not matched to a gene; V was cut back by 2 bases and J by 8 bases. CDR3 residues: CASSYQNTGGSDIQYF. Written as DNA, the CDR3 is TGTGCCAGCAGTTACCAAAACACAGGGGGCAGCGACATTCAGTACTTC.

This clone was picked up one time. An end of the junction differs from the germline gene, which may be a read error. The chain joins TRBV7-8 to TRBJ1-1; D possibly corresponds to TRBD1 (6 bases). The CDR3 length is 11 residues. Per germline, CDR1 SGHVS and CDR2 FQNEAQ. CDR3 protein: CASSPGSGEIF. CDR3 in DNA: TGTGCCAGCAGCCCAGGGTCAGGGGAGATCTTT. Full variable domain (rest looked up from reference TRBV7-8 and TRBJ1-1): GAGVSQSPRYKVAKRGQDVALRCDPISGHVSLFWYQQALGQGPEFLTYFQNEAQLDKSGLPSDRFFAERPEGSVSTLKIQRTQQEDSAVYLCASSPGSGEIFGQGTRLTVV.

This chain connects TRBV7-9 to TRBJ1-2; weak D call: TRBD1 (5 bases). The V end was cut by 2 bases, the J end by 4 bases, with 14 bases between. This CDR3 has 15 amino acids. The germline V gene has CDR1 SEHNR and CDR2 FQNEAQ (reference sequence). The CDR3 DNA sequence: TGTGCCAGCAGCTTAACTCGGTCAGGGATCTATGGCTACACCTTC. It specifies CASSLTRSGIYGYTF.

This clone has only one observation. The chain is built from TRBV25-1 and TRBJ2-3, with a possible D match to TRBD2 (6 bases). The CDR3 sequence is 16 residues long. V shed 0 bases and J shed 0 bases, with 10 bases lying between them. CDR1 is MGHDK and CDR2 is SYGVNS in the germline V gene. CDR3 region: CASSEYIRGSTDTQYF. The DNA for the CDR3 is TGTGCCAGCAGTGAATATATCCGGGGGAGCACAGATACGCAGTATTTT.